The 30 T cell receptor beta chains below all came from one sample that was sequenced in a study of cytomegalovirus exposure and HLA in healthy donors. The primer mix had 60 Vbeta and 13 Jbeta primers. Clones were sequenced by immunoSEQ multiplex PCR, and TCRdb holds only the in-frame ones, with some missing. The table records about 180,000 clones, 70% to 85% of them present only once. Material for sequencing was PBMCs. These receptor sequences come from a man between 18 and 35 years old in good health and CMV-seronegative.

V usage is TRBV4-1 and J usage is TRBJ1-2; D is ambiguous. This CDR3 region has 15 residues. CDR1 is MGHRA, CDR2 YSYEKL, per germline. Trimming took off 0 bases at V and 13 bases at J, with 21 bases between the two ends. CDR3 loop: CASSQDWRAGKSCTF. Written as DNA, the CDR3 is TGCGCCAGCAGCCAAGATTGGCGGGCGGGGAAGTCATGCACCTTC.

The CDR3 DNA sequence: TGTGCCAGCACACTAGCGGGGGCTAAAGATACGCAGTATTTT. Encoded protein: CASTLAGAKDTQYF. The chain employs TRBV2 and TRBJ2-3; 11 nucleotides line up with TRBD2. Germline CDR1 is SNHLY and CDR2 is FYNNEI. There are 14 residues in the CDR3. V gave up 7 bases and J gave up 5 bases; unmatched junction bases: 5.

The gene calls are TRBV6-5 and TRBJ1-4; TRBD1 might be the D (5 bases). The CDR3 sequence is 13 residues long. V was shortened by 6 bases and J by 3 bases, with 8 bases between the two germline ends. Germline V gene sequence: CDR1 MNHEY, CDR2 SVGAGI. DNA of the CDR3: TGTGCCAGCAGGACAGTCTCTAATGAAAAACTGTTTTTT. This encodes CASRTVSNEKLFF.

This chain's CDR3 is CASSYSTNYEQYF. In DNA form, the CDR3 reads TGTGCCAGCAGTTACTCGACTAACTACGAGCAGTACTTC. The chain uses TRBV6-5 and TRBJ2-7; a possible D gene is TRBD2 (5 bases). The germline V and J ends were trimmed by 0 bases and 3 bases, with 6 bases remaining between them. Germline CDR1 and CDR2: MNHEY and SVGAGI. CDR3 length: 13 residues.

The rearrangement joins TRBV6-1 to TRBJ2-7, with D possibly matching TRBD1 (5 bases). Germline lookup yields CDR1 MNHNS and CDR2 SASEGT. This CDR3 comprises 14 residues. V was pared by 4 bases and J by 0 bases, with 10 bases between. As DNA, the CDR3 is TGTGCCAGCAGTGTACAGGCGAGCTCCTACGAGCAGTACTTC. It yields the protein CASSVQASSYEQYF.

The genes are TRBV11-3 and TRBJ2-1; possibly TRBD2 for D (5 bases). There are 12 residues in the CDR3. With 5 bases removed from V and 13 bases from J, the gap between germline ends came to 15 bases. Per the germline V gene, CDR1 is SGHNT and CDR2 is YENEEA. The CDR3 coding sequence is TGTGCCAGCAGCCCTAGAGGGCCGATACAGTTCTTC. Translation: CASSPRGPIQFF.

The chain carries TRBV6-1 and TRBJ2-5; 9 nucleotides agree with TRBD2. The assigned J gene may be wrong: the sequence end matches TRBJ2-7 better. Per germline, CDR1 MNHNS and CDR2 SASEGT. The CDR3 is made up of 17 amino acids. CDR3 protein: CASSEGTSGQSSYEQYF. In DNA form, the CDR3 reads TGTGCCAGCAGTGAAGGCACTAGCGGGCAAAGCTCCTACGAGCAGTACTTC.

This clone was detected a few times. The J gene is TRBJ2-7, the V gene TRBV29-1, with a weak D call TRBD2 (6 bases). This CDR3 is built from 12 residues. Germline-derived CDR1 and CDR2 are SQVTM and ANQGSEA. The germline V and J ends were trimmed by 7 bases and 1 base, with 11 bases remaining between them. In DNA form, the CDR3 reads TGCAGCGCCGTTCGGGGGTCCTACGAGCAGTACTTC. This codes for CSAVRGSYEQYF.

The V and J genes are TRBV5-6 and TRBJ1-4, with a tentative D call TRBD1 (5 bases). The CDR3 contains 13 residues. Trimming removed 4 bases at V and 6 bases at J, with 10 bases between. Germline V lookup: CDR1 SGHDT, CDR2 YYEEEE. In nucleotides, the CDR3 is TGTGCCAGCAGCAGCCGGGACTATGAAAAACTGTTTTTT. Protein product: CASSSRDYEKLFF.

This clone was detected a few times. In DNA, the CDR3 is TGCGCCAGCAGCCTGAGTTCTCGGAACACTGAAGCTTTCTTT. It translates to CASSLSSRNTEAFF. The chain carries TRBV5-1 and TRBJ1-1, with unresolved D. The germline gives CDR1 SGHRS, CDR2 YFSETQ. The length of the CDR3 is 14 residues. The V and J ends lost 4 bases and 1 base respectively, with 11 bases between them.

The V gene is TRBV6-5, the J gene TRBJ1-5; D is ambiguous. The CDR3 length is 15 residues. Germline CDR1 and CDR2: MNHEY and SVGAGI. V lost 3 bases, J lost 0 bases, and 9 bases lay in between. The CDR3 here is CASSYGIHSNQPQHF. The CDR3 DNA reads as TGTGCCAGCAGTTATGGCATTCATAGCAATCAGCCCCAGCATTTT.

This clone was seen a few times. The CDR3 DNA reads TGTGCCAGCAGCCAAGATGGGGGGGAGCAGTACTTC. Translating it yields CASSQDGGEQYF. The V call is TRBV4-2, the J call TRBJ2-7, with D possibly being TRBD2 (6 bases). Germline CDR1 and CDR2: LGHNA and YNFKEQ. The CDR3 contains 12 residues. Trimming stripped 0 bases from V and 7 bases from J, with 7 bases between.

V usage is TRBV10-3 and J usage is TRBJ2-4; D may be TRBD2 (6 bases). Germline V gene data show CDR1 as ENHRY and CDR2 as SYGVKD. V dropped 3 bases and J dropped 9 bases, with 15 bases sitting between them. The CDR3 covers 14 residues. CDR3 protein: CAISDLGGRGIQYF. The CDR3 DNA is TGTGCCATCAGTGATCTCGGGGGAAGGGGCATTCAGTACTTC.

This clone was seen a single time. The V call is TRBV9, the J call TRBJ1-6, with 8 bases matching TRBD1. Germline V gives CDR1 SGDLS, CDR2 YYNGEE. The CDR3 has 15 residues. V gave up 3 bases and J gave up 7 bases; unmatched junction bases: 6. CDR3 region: CASSAGQGGNSPLHF. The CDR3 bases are TGTGCCAGCAGCGCAGGACAGGGAGGCAATTCACCCCTCCACTTT. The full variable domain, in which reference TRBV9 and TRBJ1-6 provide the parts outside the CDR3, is DSGVTQTPKHLITATGQRVTLRCSPRSGDLSVYWYQQSLDQGLQFLIQYYNGEERAKGNILERFSAQQFPDLHSELNLSSLELGDSALYFCASSAGQGGNSPLHFGNGTRLTVT.

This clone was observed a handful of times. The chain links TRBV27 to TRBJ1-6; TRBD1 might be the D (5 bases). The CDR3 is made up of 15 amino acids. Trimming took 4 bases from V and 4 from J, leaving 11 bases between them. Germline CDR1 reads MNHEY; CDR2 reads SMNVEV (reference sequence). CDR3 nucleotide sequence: TGTGCCAGCAGTTCGGCCAGACAGTATAATTCACCCCTCCACTTT. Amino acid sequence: CASSSARQYNSPLHF.

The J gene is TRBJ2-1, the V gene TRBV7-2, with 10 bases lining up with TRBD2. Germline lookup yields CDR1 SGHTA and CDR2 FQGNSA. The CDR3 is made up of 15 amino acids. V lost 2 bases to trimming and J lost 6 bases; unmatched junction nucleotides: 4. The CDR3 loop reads CASSLRASGGNEQFF. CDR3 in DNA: TGTGCCAGCAGCTTAAGGGCTAGCGGGGGCAATGAGCAGTTCTTC.

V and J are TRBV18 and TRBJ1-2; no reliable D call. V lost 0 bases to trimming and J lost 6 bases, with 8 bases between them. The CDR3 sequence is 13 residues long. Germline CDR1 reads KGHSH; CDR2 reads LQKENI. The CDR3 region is CASSPPKEDGYTF. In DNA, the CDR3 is TGTGCCAGCTCACCACCTAAGGAGGATGGCTACACCTTC.

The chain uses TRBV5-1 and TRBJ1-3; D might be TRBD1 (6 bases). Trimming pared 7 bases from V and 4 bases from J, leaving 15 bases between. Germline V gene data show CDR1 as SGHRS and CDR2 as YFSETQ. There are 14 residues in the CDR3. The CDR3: CASAPGTLGNTIYF. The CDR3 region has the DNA TGCGCCAGCGCCCCTGGGACACTCGGAAACACCATATATTTT.

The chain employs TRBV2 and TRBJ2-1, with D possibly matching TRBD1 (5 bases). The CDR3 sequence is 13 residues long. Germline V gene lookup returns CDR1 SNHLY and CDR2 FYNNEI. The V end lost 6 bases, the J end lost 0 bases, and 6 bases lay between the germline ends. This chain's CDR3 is CASRDNSYNEQFF. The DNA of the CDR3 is TGTGCCAGCAGGGACAACTCCTACAATGAGCAGTTCTTC.

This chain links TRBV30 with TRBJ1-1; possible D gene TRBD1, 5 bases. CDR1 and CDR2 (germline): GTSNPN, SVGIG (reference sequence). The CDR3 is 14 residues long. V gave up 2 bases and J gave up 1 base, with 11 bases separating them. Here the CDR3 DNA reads TGTGCCTGGAGTTTTCAGGGCAAGAACACTGAAGCTTTCTTT. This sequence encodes CAWSFQGKNTEAFF. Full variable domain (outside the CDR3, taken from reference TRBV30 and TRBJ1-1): SQTIHQWPATLVQPVGSPLSLECTVEGTSNPNLYWYRQAAGRGLQLLFYSVGIGQISSEVPQNLSASRPQDRQFILSSKKLLLSDSGFYLCAWSFQGKNTEAFFGQGTRLTVV.

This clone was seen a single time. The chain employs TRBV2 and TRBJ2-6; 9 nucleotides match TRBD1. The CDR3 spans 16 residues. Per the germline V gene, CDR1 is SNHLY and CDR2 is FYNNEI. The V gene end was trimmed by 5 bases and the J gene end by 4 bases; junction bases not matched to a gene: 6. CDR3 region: CASSPGQGRGANVLTF. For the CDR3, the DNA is TGTGCCAGCAGTCCAGGACAGGGGCGGGGGGCCAACGTCCTGACTTTC. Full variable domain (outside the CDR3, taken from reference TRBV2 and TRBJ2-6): EPEVTQTPSHQVTQMGQEVILRCVPISNHLYFYWYRQILGQKVEFLVSFYNNEISEKSEIFDDQFSVERPDGSNFTLKIRSTKLEDSAMYFCASSPGQGRGANVLTFGAGSRLTVL.

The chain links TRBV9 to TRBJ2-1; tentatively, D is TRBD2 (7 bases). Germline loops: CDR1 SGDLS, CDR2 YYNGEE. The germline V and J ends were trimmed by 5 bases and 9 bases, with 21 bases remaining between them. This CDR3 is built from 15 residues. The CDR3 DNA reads TGTGCCAGCAGTCCCGGGGGGCGGGAGATTAGTGAGCAGTTCTTC. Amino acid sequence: CASSPGGREISEQFF. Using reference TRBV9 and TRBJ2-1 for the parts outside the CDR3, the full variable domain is DSGVTQTPKHLITATGQRVTLRCSPRSGDLSVYWYQQSLDQGLQFLIQYYNGEERAKGNILERFSAQQFPDLHSELNLSSLELGDSALYFCASSPGGREISEQFFGPGTRLTVL.

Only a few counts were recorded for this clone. DNA of the CDR3: TGTGCCAGCAGCCGGGACTCCTTATCATTAGGGCAGTATTTT. Translating gives CASSRDSLSLGQYF. The rearrangement joins TRBV5-6 to TRBJ2-3; a possible D gene is TRBD2 (6 bases). The V end lost 4 bases, the J end lost 11 bases, and 20 bases lay between the germline ends. This CDR3 region has 14 residues. Germline values: CDR1 SGHDT, CDR2 YYEEEE.

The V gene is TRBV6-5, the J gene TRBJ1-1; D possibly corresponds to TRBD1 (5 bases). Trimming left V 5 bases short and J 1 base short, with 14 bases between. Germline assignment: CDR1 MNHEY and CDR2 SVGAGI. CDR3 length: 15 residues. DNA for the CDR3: TGTGCCAGCAGTACACCAGACGGGGGGAACACTGAAGCTTTCTTT. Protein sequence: CASSTPDGGNTEAFF.

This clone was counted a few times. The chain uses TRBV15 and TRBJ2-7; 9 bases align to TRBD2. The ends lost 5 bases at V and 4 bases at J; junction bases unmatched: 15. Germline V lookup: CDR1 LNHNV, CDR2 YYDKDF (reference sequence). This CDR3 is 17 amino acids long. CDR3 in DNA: TGTGCCACCAGCGGCGCCGGAGGTAGCGGGAGAGAGTACGAGCAGTACTTC. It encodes CATSGAGGSGREYEQYF.

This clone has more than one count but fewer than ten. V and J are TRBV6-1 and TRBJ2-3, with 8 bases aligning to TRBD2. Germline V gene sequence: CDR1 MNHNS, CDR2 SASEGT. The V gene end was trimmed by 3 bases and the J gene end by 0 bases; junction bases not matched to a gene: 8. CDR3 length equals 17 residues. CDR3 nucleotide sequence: TGTGCCAGCAGTGAGGGACTAGTTACCCATAGCACAGATACGCAGTATTTT. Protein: CASSEGLVTHSTDTQYF.

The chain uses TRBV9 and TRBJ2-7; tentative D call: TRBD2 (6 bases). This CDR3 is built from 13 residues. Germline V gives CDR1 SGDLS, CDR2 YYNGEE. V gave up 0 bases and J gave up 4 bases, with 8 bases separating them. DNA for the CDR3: TGTGCCAGCAGCGTAGACGGGGGATACGAGCAGTACTTC. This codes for CASSVDGGYEQYF.

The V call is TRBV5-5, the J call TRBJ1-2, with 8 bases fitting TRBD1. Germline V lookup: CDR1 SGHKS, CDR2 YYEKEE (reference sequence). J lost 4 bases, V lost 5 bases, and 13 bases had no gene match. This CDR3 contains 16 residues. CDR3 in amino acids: CASRQNPTGALYGYTF. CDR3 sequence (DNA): TGTGCCAGCAGACAGAACCCGACAGGGGCTCTCTATGGCTACACCTTC.

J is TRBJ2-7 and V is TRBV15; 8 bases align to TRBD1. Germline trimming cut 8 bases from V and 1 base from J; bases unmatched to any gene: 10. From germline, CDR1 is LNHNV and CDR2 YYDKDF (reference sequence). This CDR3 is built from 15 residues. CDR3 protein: CATFDSGTGSYEQYF. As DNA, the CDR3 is TGTGCCACCTTCGATTCCGGGACAGGTTCCTACGAGCAGTACTTC.

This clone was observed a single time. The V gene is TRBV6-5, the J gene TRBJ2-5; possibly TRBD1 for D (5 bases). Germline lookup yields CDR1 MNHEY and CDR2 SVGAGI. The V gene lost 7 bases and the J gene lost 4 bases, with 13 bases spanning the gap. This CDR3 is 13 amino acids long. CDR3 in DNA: TGTGCCAGCACCGAATGGGGCCGAGAGACCCAGTACTTC. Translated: CASTEWGRETQYF.